The 8 T cell receptor beta chains presented below share a single source sample, sequenced in a study of blood T cell repertoires in COVID-19 (dated by TCRdb to 2020 to 2022). The library relied on the immunoSEQ multiplex PCR assay. This is the immuneACCESS table as TCRdb keeps it, with only in-frame sequences that have V and J called. A part of the clones is gone; compared with another copy, unresolved V genes explain less than half, and the rest is unexplained. Present in this sample are about 210,000 clones, roughly 82% of which were seen just once. About 8% of the sample rests with the top ten. Input material: peripheral blood. The receptors come from a woman between 55 and 75 years old with COVID-19, enrolled during active disease.

The gene calls are TRBV6-5 and TRBJ2-7; D is possibly TRBD2 (5 bases). Trimming pared 8 bases from V and 2 bases from J, leaving 7 bases between. From germline, CDR1 is MNHEY and CDR2 SVGAGI. This CDR3 comprises 11 residues. The CDR3 DNA sequence: TGTGCCAGCGGACTTACCTACGAGCAGTACGTC. Translated, it gives CASGLTYEQYV.

This clone appeared once. CDR3 sequence: CASSFTSRQGPTNEKLFF. CDR3 nucleotides: TGTGCCAGTAGTTTCACATCACGACAGGGGCCAACTAATGAAAAACTGTTTTTT. The chain carries TRBV19 and TRBJ1-4; 8 nucleotides align to TRBD1. Germline CDR1 and CDR2: LNHDA and SQIVND (reference sequence). The length of the CDR3 is 18 residues. The trim removed 5 bases at V and 0 bases at J, leaving 11 bases unmatched.

This clone was detected a few times. This rearrangement joins TRBV7-3 to TRBJ2-1; 9 nucleotides align to TRBD2. Losses at the gene ends were 2 bases for V and 10 bases for J; bases not matched to a gene: 12. Germline lookup yields CDR1 SGHTA and CDR2 FQGTGA. CDR3 length equals 16 residues. The CDR3 nucleotides are TGTGCCAGCAGCTTACCTCATAGCGGGAGTTACGAGGAGCAGTTCTTC. Amino acids: CASSLPHSGSYEEQFF.

V is TRBV28 and J is TRBJ1-5; perhaps TRBD1 as D (5 bases). Between the trimmed V and J ends, which lost 8 bases and 1 base, there was a span of 12 bases. Per the germline V gene, CDR1 is MDHEN and CDR2 is SYDVKM. The CDR3 has 14 residues. As DNA, the CDR3 is TGTGCCAGCGCTGGCCAGGGAAGCAATCAGCCCCAGCATTTT. Translation gives CASAGQGSNQPQHF.

The gene calls are TRBV27 and TRBJ2-1; 14 positions agree with TRBD2. The trim removed 10 bases at V and 8 bases at J, leaving 13 bases unmatched. CDR3 length: 16 amino acids. Germline V gene data show CDR1 as MNHEY and CDR2 as SMNVEV (reference sequence). DNA for the CDR3: TGTGCCATCGGAACCCCCGGGACTAGCGGGAGAGATGAGCAGTTCTTC. Residues: CAIGTPGTSGRDEQFF.

The rearrangement links TRBV4-2 to TRBJ1-5, with 7 bases lining up with TRBD1. Trimming took 0 bases from V and 0 from J; bases not matched to a gene: 2. This CDR3 comprises 16 residues. Germline CDR1 LGHNA, CDR2 YNFKEQ. Here the CDR3 reads CASSQDWDSSNQPQHF. In DNA, the CDR3 is TGTGCCAGCAGCCAAGATTGGGACAGTAGCAATCAGCCCCAGCATTTT.

This sequence joins TRBV28 and TRBJ2-1, with TRBD2 matching over 10 bases. V trimming: 6 bases; J trimming: 5 bases; junction bases outside the gene matches: 4. The CDR3 contains 14 residues. From germline, CDR1 is MDHEN and CDR2 SYDVKM. The chain's CDR3 is CASSRLAGDNEQFF. The CDR3 DNA reads TGTGCCAGCAGCCGTCTAGCGGGAGACAATGAGCAGTTCTTC.

The V gene is TRBV6-1, the J gene TRBJ2-5, with D possibly matching TRBD2 (6 bases). The germline V gene encodes CDR1 MNHNS and CDR2 SASEGT. The V gene lost 4 bases and the J gene lost 3 bases, with 18 bases spanning the gap. The CDR3 is 16 amino acids. CDR3 nucleotide sequence: TGTGCCAGCAGTGCCCTCTCGGGGACTGCAAAAGAGACCCAGTACTTC. This sequence encodes CASSALSGTAKETQYF.